The T cell receptor beta chain described here comes from a study of cytomegalovirus exposure and HLA in healthy donors. Notes on the study in general: CMV serostatus was the only recorded immune exposure for donors. With later analysis, a missense DCLRE1C variant became linked to TCR beta V- and J-gene trimming. Association with HLA alleles at 0.05 false discovery rate was found for around 15,000 TCR beta sequences in a later analysis.

It was healthy bone marrow donors who served as donors. A multiplex PCR was run with 60 Vbeta primers and 13 Jbeta primers. Repertoires were generated with immunoSEQ multiplex PCR, while TCRdb's copy carries only in-frame clones and drops some. The sample has some 150,000 clones; 55% to 80% are singletons. The CDR3 spans 16 residues. V was pared by 0 bases and J by 1 base, with 5 bases of the junction left unmatched. The V gene's germline CDR1 is SGHRS and CDR2 YFSETQ. About this clone itself: Its specificity is unknown.

The sequencing input was PBMCs. This TCR came from a woman aged 60-75 years in good health and CMV-seropositive. The V and J genes are TRBV5-1 and TRBJ2-5; 8 nucleotides align to TRBD1. The chain's CDR3 is CASSLVHTGGQETQYF. The CDR3 DNA reads TGCGCCAGCAGCTTGGTCCACACAGGGGGCCAAGAGACCCAGTACTTC.